The sequence of this T cell receptor beta chain was determined in a study of shared T cell receptors in the human thymus. The repertoire was sequenced with immunoSEQ multiplex PCR; TCRdb's copy has only in-frame clones and lacks some. The sample consists of 700,000 or so clones, 70% to 90% of them appearing once. The V segment lost 7 bases and the J segment 6 bases; nucleotides outside the gene matches: 2. This CDR3 contains 13 residues. The V gene's germline CDR1 is WNHNN and CDR2 SYGVQD (reference sequence). The sample was also linked to a second study, of human thymus T cells. That report notes: Finnish infants who were healthy and having corrective surgery for congenital heart defects made up the donors.

The chain is built from TRBV10-1 and TRBJ1-4, with TRBD1 matching 10 bases. Sequencing was done on a sample of thymocytes. The clonotype was recovered from a girl under two years old with a congenital heart defect. The CDR3 DNA reads as TGCGCCAGCAAGGGGACAGGGGATGAAAAACTGTTTTTT. It translates to CASKGTGDEKLFF.